This T cell receptor beta chain was identified in a study of OX40 agonist ivuxolimab in advanced cancers. Study at large: Every 2 weeks, patients received ivuxolimab intravenously, dosed at 0.01 to 10 mg/kg. Overall study results and limits: Expanded clones belonging to CD8+ T cells outnumbered, on average, those of CD4+. The authors did not determine the antigen specificity of the expanded peripheral T cells.

The CDR3 runs 14 residues. A remark on this clone: Its target is unknown.

Measured with immunoSEQ multiplex PCR; TCRdb has only the in-frame clones, and not every one. The sample carries about 60,000 clones, around nine tenths recorded once. The sequenced sample was CD4+ or CD8+ T cells sorted from blood, obtained in a trial of the OX40 agonist ivuxolimab. The source of this sequence is an adult with an advanced solid tumor such as melanoma, head and neck, liver or kidney cancer. This chain uses TRBV21-1 with TRBJ1-3. TRBV21-1 is a pseudogene segment. The CDR3 nucleotides are TGTGCGCCCGAGAGGGGAGGCTCTGGAAACACCATATATTTT. Its translation is CAPERGGSGNTIYF.